The 3 T cell receptor beta chains below all came from one sample that was sequenced in a study of OX40 agonist ivuxolimab in advanced cancers. The data were produced by immunoSEQ multiplex PCR, yet TCRdb's version contains in-frame clones alone and is incomplete. The sample lists around 40,000 clones, around 85% occurring once. Specimen: CD4+ or CD8+ T cells sorted from blood, collected in a trial of the OX40 agonist ivuxolimab. These receptors were collected from an adult with an advanced solid tumor such as melanoma, head and neck, liver or kidney cancer.

J is TRBJ2-2 and V is TRBV7-6; TRBD1 might be the D (5 bases). The CDR3 totals 13 residues. The germline gives CDR1 SGHVS, CDR2 FNYEAQ. The V and J ends lost 4 bases and 3 bases respectively, with 6 bases between them. CDR3 DNA sequence: TGTGCCAGCAGCTGGACACACACCGGGGAGCTGTTTTTT. This codes for CASSWTHTGELFF.

By proportion, this clone is medium-sized (0.01 to 0.1%). This rearrangement joins TRBV5-4 to TRBJ1-5, with no clear D. With 0 bases removed from V and 3 bases from J, the gap between germline ends came to 13 bases. The CDR3 spans 16 residues. CDR1 and CDR2 from the germline V gene are SGHNT and YYREEE (reference sequence). The CDR3 reads CASSLDGGWSNQPQHF. In nucleotides, the CDR3 is TGTGCCAGCAGCTTGGACGGCGGGTGGTCCAATCAGCCCCAGCATTTT.

As regards this clone: One end of the junction does not line up with germline, which may come from a read error. This chain joins TRBV28 and TRBJ2-3; no clear D gene. The germline V gene encodes CDR1 MDHEN and CDR2 SYDVKM. The CDR3 extends over 16 amino acids. CDR3 residues: CASSITGSGGTDTQYF. In nucleotides, the CDR3 is TGTGCCAGCAGTATTACCGGGTCGGGTGGCACCGATACGCAGTATTTT.